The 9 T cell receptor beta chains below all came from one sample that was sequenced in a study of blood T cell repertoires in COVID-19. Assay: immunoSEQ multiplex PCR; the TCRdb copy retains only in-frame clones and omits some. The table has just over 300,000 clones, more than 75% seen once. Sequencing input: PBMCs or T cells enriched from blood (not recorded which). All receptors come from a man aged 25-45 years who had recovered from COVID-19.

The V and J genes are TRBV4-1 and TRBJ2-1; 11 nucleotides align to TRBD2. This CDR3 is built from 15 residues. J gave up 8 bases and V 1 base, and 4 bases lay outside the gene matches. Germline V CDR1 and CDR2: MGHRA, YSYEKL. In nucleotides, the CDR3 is TGCGCCAGCAGCCAAGCACTAGCGGGAGTGGATGAGCAGTTCTTC. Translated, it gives CASSQALAGVDEQFF.

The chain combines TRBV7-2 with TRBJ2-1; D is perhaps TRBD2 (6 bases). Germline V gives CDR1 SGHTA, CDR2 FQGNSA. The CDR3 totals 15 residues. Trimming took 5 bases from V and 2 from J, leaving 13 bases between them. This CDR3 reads CASSRDLATYNEQFF. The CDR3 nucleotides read TGTGCCAGCAGCCGCGACCTAGCGACCTACAATGAGCAGTTCTTC.

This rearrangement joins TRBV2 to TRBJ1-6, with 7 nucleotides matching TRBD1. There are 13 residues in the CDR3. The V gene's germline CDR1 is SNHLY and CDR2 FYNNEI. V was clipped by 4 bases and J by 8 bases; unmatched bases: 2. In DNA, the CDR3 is TGTGCCAGCAGTGGGGACAGTGATTCACCCCTCCACTTT. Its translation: CASSGDSDSPLHF. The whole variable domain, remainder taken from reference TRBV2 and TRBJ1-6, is EPEVTQTPSHQVTQMGQEVILRCVPISNHLYFYWYRQILGQKVEFLVSFYNNEISEKSEIFDDQFSVERPDGSNFTLKIRSTKLEDSAMYFCASSGDSDSPLHFGNGTRLTVT.

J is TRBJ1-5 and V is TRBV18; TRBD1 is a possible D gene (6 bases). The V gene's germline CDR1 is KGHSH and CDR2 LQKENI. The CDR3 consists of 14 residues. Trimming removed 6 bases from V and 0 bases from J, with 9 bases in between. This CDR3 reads CASSRQDSNQPQHF. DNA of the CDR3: TGTGCCAGCTCCAGACAGGATAGCAATCAGCCCCAGCATTTT.

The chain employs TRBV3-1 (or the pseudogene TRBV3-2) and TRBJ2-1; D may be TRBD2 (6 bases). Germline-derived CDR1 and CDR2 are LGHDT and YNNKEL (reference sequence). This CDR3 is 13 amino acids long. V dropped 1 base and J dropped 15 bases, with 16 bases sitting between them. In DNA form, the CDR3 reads TGTGCCAGCAGCCAAGTTCAGTCAACCGGGAGGTTCTTC. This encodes CASSQVQSTGRFF.

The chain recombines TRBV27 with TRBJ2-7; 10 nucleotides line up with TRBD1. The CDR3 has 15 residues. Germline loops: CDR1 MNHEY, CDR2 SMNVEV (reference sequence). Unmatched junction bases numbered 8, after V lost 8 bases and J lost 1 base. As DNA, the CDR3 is TGTGCCAGCGGTAGGACAGGGGGGGGTTCCTACGAGCAGTACTTC. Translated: CASGRTGGGSYEQYF.

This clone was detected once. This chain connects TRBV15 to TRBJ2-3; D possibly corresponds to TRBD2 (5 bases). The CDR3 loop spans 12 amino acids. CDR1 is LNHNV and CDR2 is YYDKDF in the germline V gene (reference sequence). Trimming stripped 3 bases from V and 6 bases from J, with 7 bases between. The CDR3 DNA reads TGTGCCACCAGCAGGCGAGGGGATACGCAGTATTTT. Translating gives CATSRRGDTQYF.

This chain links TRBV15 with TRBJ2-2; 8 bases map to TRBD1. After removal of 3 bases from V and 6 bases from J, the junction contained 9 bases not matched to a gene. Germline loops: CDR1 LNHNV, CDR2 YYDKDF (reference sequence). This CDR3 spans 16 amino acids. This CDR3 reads CATSSRGRGTSGELFF. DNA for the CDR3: TGTGCCACCAGCAGCAGGGGGCGAGGAACCTCCGGGGAGCTGTTTTTT.

CDR3 region: CASSLRQLNTEAFF. CDR3 in DNA: TGTGCCAGCAGCTTACGACAGCTGAACACTGAAGCTTTCTTT. The chain combines TRBV7-6 with TRBJ1-1; tentative D call: TRBD1 (5 bases). The V end lost 2 bases, the J end lost 0 bases, and 7 bases lay between the germline ends. This CDR3 comprises 14 residues. CDR1 and CDR2 (germline): SGHVS, FNYEAQ.